This TCR beta chain was obtained from a study of CD8 T cells in Susac syndrome. This CDR3 comprises 13 residues. Trimming left V 6 bases short and J 1 base short, with 10 bases between. Per germline, CDR1 SGDLS and CDR2 YYNGEE. Random hexamers were used to reverse transcribe the RNA input (roughly 0.5 to 1 ug). A single record per CDR3 protein comes from TCRdb applying MiXCR to the immunoSEQ multiplex PCR reads. This sample has around 85,000 distinct CDR3 sequences; just under 95% occur once, and the top ten carry 0.45% to 0.5%. Input material: CD8+ T cells from PBMCs. This chain links TRBV9 with TRBJ1-1, with D possibly being TRBD1 (5 bases). This sequence was found in a human donor with Susac syndrome. Here the CDR3 DNA reads TGTGCCAGCACTGTAGGGGCGAACACTGAAGCTTTCTTT. Residues: CASTVGANTEAFF.